This TCR beta chain was obtained from a study of blood T cell repertoires in COVID-19 (dated by TCRdb to between 2020 and 2021). Study-level background: Samples covering the acute and convalescent phases of COVID-19 were provided by collaborators in the United States, Italy and Spain. A freely available public database, intended as a resource for researchers studying the immune response to SARS-CoV-2, is where the repertoires were released. Samples came from the ongoing ImmuneRACE study (first 160 participants) plus 1,254 subjects from 6 global collaborators. The dataset comprised deeply sampled blood TCRbeta repertoires from subjects exposed to, actively infected with, or recovered from COVID-19. Where available, HLA class I and class II types were taken from metadata supplied by the sample provider and were not determined by assay-based typing. The sample metadata nearly always contained a de-identified subject ID, COVID-19 status, age in years and sex. The prospective study material was composed of cDNA or gDNA derived from T cells, B-cell-depleted T cells, or PBMCs. Results the study describes overall, beyond this receptor: Clinical and demographic metadata were provided uncurated, with the amount varying by source and participant.

In regard to this clone: Its target antigen remains unknown. Per-base qualities were not stored, and no clone one base away is much larger.

Collaborating institutions collected whole blood in K2EDTA tubes following their own protocols. For TCRbeta analysis, collaborator samples were shipped as frozen whole blood, as isolated PBMCs, or as DNA extracted from either sample type. CDR1 LGHNA and CDR2 YNFKEQ are derived from the germline V gene. V is cut back by 0 bases and J by 6 bases, with 8 bases in the junction unmatched. The CDR3, cysteine through phenylalanine, is 17 amino acids long. The retained sequence is limited to the CDR3, 51 bases, with the frame set at the first base. TCRbeta CDR3 regions were amplified from genomic DNA using the immunoSEQ Assay, a bias-controlled multiplex PCR. The study's processing was this. The number of nucleated cells in each sample was estimated from the amplification of reference gene primers within the assay. To quantify the absolute abundance of each unique TCRbeta CDR3 rearrangement, sequence reads were collapsed and filtered. For each sample, productive Simpson clonality was calculated as the square root of Simpson's diversity index across productive rearrangements. TCRdb holds this immuneACCESS table with in-frame rearrangements only. Some clones are missing; in checked studies, unresolved V genes explain under half, and the rest has no known cause. V, J and clone size reflect that table, while D and trimming were determined from the DNA. The sample table shows about 360,000 clones, and around 87% are seen once. The leading ten clones occupy less than 3.5% of the sample.

Sequenced input: peripheral blood. The clonotype comes from a human donor in a cohort sampled during active COVID-19. The sequence is built from TRBV4-2 and TRBJ1-6; a stretch of 7 junction bases matches TRBD1. The encoded CDR3 is CASSQDTGAGGNSPLHF. The bases read TGTGCCAGCAGCCAAGACACCGGAGCAGGGGGTAATTCACCCCTCCACTTT.